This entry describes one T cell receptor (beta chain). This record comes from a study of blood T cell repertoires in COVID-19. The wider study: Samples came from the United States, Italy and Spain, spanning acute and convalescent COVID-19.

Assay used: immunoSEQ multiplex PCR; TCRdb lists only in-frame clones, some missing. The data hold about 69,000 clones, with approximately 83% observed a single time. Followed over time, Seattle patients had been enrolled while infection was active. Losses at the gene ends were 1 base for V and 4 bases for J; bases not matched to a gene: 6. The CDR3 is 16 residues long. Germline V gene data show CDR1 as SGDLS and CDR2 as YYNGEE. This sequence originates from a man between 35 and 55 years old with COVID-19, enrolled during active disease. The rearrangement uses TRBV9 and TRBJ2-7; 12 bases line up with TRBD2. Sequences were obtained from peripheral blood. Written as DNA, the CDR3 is TGTGCCAGCAGCGTACTTCCTAGCGGGGGGGCTTACGAGCAGTACTTC. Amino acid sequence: CASSVLPSGGAYEQYF.